The next 16 T cell receptor beta chains were all read from a single sample in a study of T cells after posttransplantation cyclophosphamide. A marrow graft followed busulfan-fludarabine conditioning, with cyclophosphamide on days +3 and +4. Sequencing was performed with immunoSEQ multiplex PCR; in TCRdb, only in-frame clones are kept and a portion is missing. Of thousands of clones in the sample, 82% were seen once. The starting material was CD4+ T cells sorted from blood, obtained around 1,100 days after allogeneic stem cell transplant with posttransplant cyclophosphamide. The receptors shown here come from a female patient in her forties or fifties who received an allogeneic stem cell transplant from a related donor, was CMV-positive, and had no GVHD. The graft donor may have contributed some T cells.

By share, this clone counts as large. The rearrangement uses TRBV21-1 and TRBJ2-7; TRBD2, the table's D call, was not compared with the DNA. TRBV21-1 is a documented pseudogene. This CDR3 comprises 14 residues. The CDR3 DNA follows: TGTGCCAGCATCCCGGGACTGTCAAGGCACGAGCAGTACTTC. As protein: CASIPGLSRHEQYF.

V and J are TRBV4-2 and TRBJ2-7, with D tentatively TRBD1 (6 bases). The V gene's germline CDR1 is LGHNA and CDR2 YNFKEQ. The V end lost 0 bases, the J end lost 6 bases, and 15 bases lay between the germline ends. This CDR3 spans 15 amino acids. CDR3 protein: CASSQEWQGIREQYF. The CDR3 DNA reads TGTGCCAGCAGCCAAGAATGGCAGGGGATTCGCGAGCAGTACTTC.

The chain employs TRBV15 and TRBJ2-7, with TRBD2 as a possible D gene (5 bases). The CDR3 contains 16 residues. V was clipped by 1 base and J by 0 bases, with 13 bases between them. Germline-derived CDR1 and CDR2 are LNHNV and YYDKDF (reference sequence). DNA for the CDR3: TGTGCCACCAGCAGAGGAGGGCGCAGGACCTCCTACGAGCAGTACTTC. This gives the protein CATSRGGRRTSYEQYF. The whole variable domain, filled in from reference TRBV15 and TRBJ2-7, reads DAMVIQNPRYQVTQFGKPVTLSCSQTLNHNVMYWYQQKSSQAPKLLFHYYDKDFNNEADTPDNFQSRRPNTSFCFLDIRSPGLGDTAMYLCATSRGGRRTSYEQYFGPGTRLTVT.

The rearrangement joins TRBV7-6 to TRBJ1-1; no clear D gene. Per the germline V gene, CDR1 is SGHVS and CDR2 is FNYEAQ. The V end was cut by 5 bases, the J end by 4 bases, with 11 bases between. This CDR3 comprises 13 residues. The CDR3 region has the DNA TGTGCCAGCAGCCCAGGTTCCACCACTGAAGCTTTCTTT. Its protein product is CASSPGSTTEAFF.

This clone occurred a few times. The J gene is TRBJ1-6, the V gene TRBV2; 9 positions match TRBD1. Germline loops: CDR1 SNHLY, CDR2 FYNNEI. The CDR3 covers 15 residues. Trimming took 7 bases from V and 5 from J; bases not matched to a gene: 6. DNA for the CDR3: TGTGCCAGCACCGAGGGGGACAGGGATAATTCACCCCTCCACTTT. The encoded protein is CASTEGDRDNSPLHF. The variable domain in full, with the rest retrieved from reference TRBV2 and TRBJ1-6, is EPEVTQTPSHQVTQMGQEVILRCVPISNHLYFYWYRQILGQKVEFLVSFYNNEISEKSEIFDDQFSVERPDGSNFTLKIRSTKLEDSAMYFCASTEGDRDNSPLHFGNGTRLTVT.

This chain connects TRBV6-5 to TRBJ1-1; tentatively, D is TRBD1 (5 bases). The CDR3 extends over 13 amino acids. The germline CDR1 and CDR2 sequences are MNHEY and SVGAGI. Trimming removed 4 bases at V and 0 bases at J, with 6 bases between. The CDR3 DNA reads as TGTGCCAGCAGTTCGACAGTGAACACTGAAGCTTTCTTT. As protein: CASSSTVNTEAFF.

The V and J genes are TRBV5-1 and TRBJ2-1; 8 bases fit TRBD1. Unmatched junction bases numbered 5, after V lost 2 bases and J lost 4 bases. The CDR3 runs 15 residues. Germline CDR1 reads SGHRS; CDR2 reads YFSETQ. Written as DNA, the CDR3 is TGCGCCAGCAGCTTAAGGGACAGGACTTACAATGAGCAGTTCTTC. Protein: CASSLRDRTYNEQFF.

CDR3 coding DNA: TGTGCCAGCCCCTTTTGGGGACTAGCGGGGGGGCTTGAGAACGAGCAGTACTTC. Protein sequence: CASPFWGLAGGLENEQYF. This chain uses TRBV5-4 with TRBJ2-7; 16 bases map to TRBD2. Germline values: CDR1 SGHNT, CDR2 YYREEE (reference sequence). V lost 7 bases, J lost 5 bases, and 15 bases stayed unmatched. This CDR3 is 18 amino acids long.

The J gene is TRBJ2-3, the V gene TRBV5-1, with D maybe TRBD1 (5 bases). This CDR3 has 15 amino acids. The germline V gene has CDR1 SGHRS and CDR2 YFSETQ. V lost 1 base to trimming and J lost 6 bases, with 15 bases between them. The CDR3 region is CASSLSGFTVDTQYF. The CDR3 bases are TGCGCCAGCAGCTTGTCAGGGTTCACGGTGGATACGCAGTATTTT.

This rearrangement joins TRBV7-6 to TRBJ2-5; D not certain. Per germline, CDR1 SGHVS and CDR2 FNYEAQ. The CDR3 loop spans 16 amino acids. The V and J ends lost 1 base and 4 bases respectively, with 16 bases between them. The DNA of the CDR3 is TGTGCCAGCAGCTTAGAGTCTAGAGGTGGTCGAGAGACCCAGTACTTC. It specifies CASSLESRGGRETQYF. The whole variable domain, filled in from reference TRBV7-6 and TRBJ2-5, reads GAGVSQSPRYKVTKRGQDVALRCDPISGHVSLYWYRQALGQGPEFLTYFNYEAQQDKSGLPNDRFSAERPEGSISTLTIQRTEQRDSAMYRCASSLESRGGRETQYFGPGTRLLVL.

The chain employs TRBV9 and TRBJ2-3; D possibly corresponds to TRBD2 (5 bases). The V and J ends lost 0 bases and 2 bases respectively, with 19 bases between them. The CDR3 contains 18 residues. From germline, CDR1 is SGDLS and CDR2 YYNGEE. In DNA form, the CDR3 reads TGTGCCAGCAGCGTAGGCCCACGGGGTACAACAATCACAGATACGCAGTATTTT. Its protein is CASSVGPRGTTITDTQYF. Filled out from reference TRBV9 and TRBJ2-3, the complete variable domain reads DSGVTQTPKHLITATGQRVTLRCSPRSGDLSVYWYQQSLDQGLQFLIQYYNGEERAKGNILERFSAQQFPDLHSELNLSSLELGDSALYFCASSVGPRGTTITDTQYFGPGTRLTVL.

This clone was observed a handful of times. The CDR3 nucleotides read TGCGCCAGCAGCCAAGATACAGGGTATGGCTTGGATGGCTACACCTTC. Translating it yields CASSQDTGYGLDGYTF. The J gene is TRBJ1-2, the V gene TRBV4-3; D might be TRBD1 (6 bases). Germline loops: CDR1 LGHNA, CDR2 YSLEER. The CDR3 is 16 amino acids. Trimming shortened V by 0 bases and J by 6 bases, and 17 bases separated the two germline ends.

This chain links TRBV5-4 with TRBJ1-2, with TRBD1 matching 10 bases. The CDR3 consists of 15 residues. Trimming cost V 5 bases and J 11 bases; bases outside gene matches: 15. The germline CDR1 and CDR2 sequences are SGHNT and YYREEE (reference sequence). The CDR3 is CASSPTGDRGTMYTF. In DNA form, the CDR3 reads TGTGCCAGCAGTCCTACAGGGGACAGGGGAACTATGTACACCTTC.

There are a few counts of this clone. The chain joins TRBV15 to TRBJ2-7; perhaps TRBD2 as D (6 bases). V was shortened by 0 bases and J by 4 bases, with 10 bases between the two germline ends. Germline values: CDR1 LNHNV, CDR2 YYDKDF (reference sequence). CDR3 length: 14 amino acids. The CDR3: CATSRDGGAYEQYF. The CDR3 nucleotides are TGTGCCACCAGCAGAGATGGAGGGGCTTACGAGCAGTACTTC.

This clone was counted a single time. The V gene is TRBV18, the J gene TRBJ1-1; a weak D match, TRBD1 (6 bases). Germline V CDR1 and CDR2: KGHSH, LQKENI. The CDR3 has 15 amino acids. V gave up 0 bases and J gave up 1 base, with 9 bases separating them. The CDR3 DNA reads TGTGCCAGCTCACCACCGAAAGGGGGGAACACTGAAGCTTTCTTT. Protein sequence: CASSPPKGGNTEAFF.

The CDR3 DNA is TGTGCCAGCAGCTTTGGGTATGGACAGGGCTACGAGCAGTACTTC. Translating gives CASSFGYGQGYEQYF. The J gene is TRBJ2-7, the V gene TRBV11-3, with 8 bases lining up with TRBD1. The germline gives CDR1 SGHNT, CDR2 YENEEA. V shed 3 bases and J 3 bases; nucleotides not matched to a gene: 7. This CDR3 is built from 15 residues.